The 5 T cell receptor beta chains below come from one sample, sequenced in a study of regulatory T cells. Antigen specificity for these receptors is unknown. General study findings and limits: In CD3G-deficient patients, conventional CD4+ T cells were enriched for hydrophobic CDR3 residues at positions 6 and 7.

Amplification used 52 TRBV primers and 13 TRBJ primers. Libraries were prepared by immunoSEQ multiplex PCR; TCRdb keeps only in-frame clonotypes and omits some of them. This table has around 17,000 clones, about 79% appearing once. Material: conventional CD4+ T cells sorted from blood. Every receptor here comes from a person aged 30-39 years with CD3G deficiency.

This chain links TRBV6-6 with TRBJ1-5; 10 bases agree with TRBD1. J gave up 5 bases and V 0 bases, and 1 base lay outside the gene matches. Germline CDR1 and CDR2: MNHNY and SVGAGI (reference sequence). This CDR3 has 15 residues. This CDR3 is CASSYSGQGYQPQHF. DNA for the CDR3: TGTGCCAGCAGTTACTCGGGACAGGGGTATCAGCCCCAGCATTTT.

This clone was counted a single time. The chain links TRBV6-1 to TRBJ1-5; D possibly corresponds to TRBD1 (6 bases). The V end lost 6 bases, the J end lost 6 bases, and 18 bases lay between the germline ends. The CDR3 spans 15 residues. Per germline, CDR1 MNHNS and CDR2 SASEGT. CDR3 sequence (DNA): TGTGCCAGCAGCGTGATACCAGGGGCGGGTCAGCCCCAGCATTTT. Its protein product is CASSVIPGAGQPQHF.

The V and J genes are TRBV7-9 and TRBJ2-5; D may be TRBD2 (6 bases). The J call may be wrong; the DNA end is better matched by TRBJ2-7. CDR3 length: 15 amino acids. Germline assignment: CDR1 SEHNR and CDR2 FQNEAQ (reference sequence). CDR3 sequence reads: CASSPPGRRAYEQYF. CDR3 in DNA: TGTGCCAGCAGCCCCCCGGGACGGAGGGCCTACGAGCAGTACTTC.

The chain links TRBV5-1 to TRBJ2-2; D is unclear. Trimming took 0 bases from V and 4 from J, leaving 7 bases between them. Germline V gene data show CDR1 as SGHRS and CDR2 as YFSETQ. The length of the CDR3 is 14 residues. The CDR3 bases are TGCGCCAGCAGCTTGGAGGGCAGCACCGGGGAGCTGTTTTTT. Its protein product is CASSLEGSTGELFF.

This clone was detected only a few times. DNA of the CDR3: TGTGCCAGCAGTGAGAACAGCCCGAGGCCCCAGCATTTT. Its protein is CASSENSPRPQHF. The chain links TRBV6-1 to TRBJ1-5; D is unclear. This CDR3 has 13 residues. Germline values: CDR1 MNHNS, CDR2 SASEGT. With 3 bases removed from V and 9 bases from J, the gap between germline ends came to 12 bases.